This T cell receptor (beta chain) was sequenced in a study of shared clonotypes between healthy human individuals. Study in general: Participating donors consisted of two women and a few men aged 18 to 49. Overall study results and limits: Researchers sampled blood only, noting tissue repertoires likely differ. Across subsets, estimated richness was generally greater for naive than for memory populations.

This CDR3 has 12 amino acids. V dropped 5 bases and J dropped 5 bases, with 10 bases sitting between them. Germline V gene lookup returns CDR1 MNHNY and CDR2 SVGAGI (reference sequence). Of note for this clone: Its matching antigen is unknown.

The assay was immunoSEQ multiplex PCR, and TCRdb's table has in-frame clones only and misses some. The repertoire holds roughly 2 million clones, with 85% to 95% as singletons. Sequencing was carried out using naive CD4+ T cells sorted from blood. Subset noted: CD45RA+ positively selected. The clonotype comes from a man between 18 and 29 years old in good health. V gene TRBV6-6 combines with J gene TRBJ2-7; D ambiguous. CDR3 amino acids: CASSQMGNEQYF. CDR3 sequence (DNA): TGTGCCAGCAGTCAAATGGGCAACGAGCAGTACTTC.